The text below deals with one TCR beta chain. The data derive from a study of PD-1 and CTLA-4 blockade in melanoma. The CDR3 extends over 13 amino acids. Trimming took 6 bases from V and 7 from J, leaving 12 bases between them. Looked up from germline, CDR1 is LNHNV and CDR2 is YYDKDF (reference sequence). Here immunoSEQ multiplex PCR was the method, and the copy in TCRdb shows in-frame clones only, minus some. Found here are over 25,000 clones, roughly 89% of them singletons; the top ten hold roughly 8.1%. The starting material was CD8+ T cells from peripheral blood, obtained before anti-PD-1 treatment. The sequence was obtained from a human donor with melanoma. The chain joins TRBV15 to TRBJ1-4; TRBD1 is a possible D gene (6 bases). The CDR3 is CATRGGASEKLFF. The CDR3 DNA is TGTGCCACCAGGGGGGGGGCGAGTGAAAAACTGTTTTTT.